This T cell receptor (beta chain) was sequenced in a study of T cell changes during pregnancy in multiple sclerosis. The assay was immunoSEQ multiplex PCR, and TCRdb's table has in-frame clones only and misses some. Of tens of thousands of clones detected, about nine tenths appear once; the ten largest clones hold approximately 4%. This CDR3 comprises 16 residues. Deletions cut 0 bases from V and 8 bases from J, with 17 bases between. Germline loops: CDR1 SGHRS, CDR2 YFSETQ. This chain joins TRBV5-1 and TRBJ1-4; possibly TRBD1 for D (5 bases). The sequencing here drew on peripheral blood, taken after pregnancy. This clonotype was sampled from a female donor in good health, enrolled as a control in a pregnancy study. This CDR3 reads CASSLEFGLGGEKLFF. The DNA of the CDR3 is TGCGCCAGCAGCTTGGAATTTGGACTCGGGGGAGAAAAACTGTTTTTT.